This is a list of T cell receptor beta chains from one sample in a study of blood T cell repertoires in COVID-19. Sequenced by immunoSEQ multiplex PCR; TCRdb stores in-frame clones only, minus some. The table lists 65,000 to 95,000 clones, around nine tenths of them singletons, with just over 8% in the top ten. Sequenced sample: peripheral blood. The receptors were sampled from a man aged 25 to 40 with acute or convalescent COVID-19. The CDR3 runs from the conserved cysteine through the conserved F or W. The order of the fields is clone size, D gene, V gene, J gene, CDR3 DNA, CDR3 protein. D genes are given only for firm matches. Not all rows give a size; the values are once, few, many and, for expanded clones, a class.

size: NA; D: NA; V: TRBV27; J: TRBJ2-7; DNA: TGTGCCAGCAGTTTTTTTGGCCACCCCCCATACGAGCAGTACTTC; CDR3: CASSFFGHPPYEQYF
size: NA; D: TRBD2; V: TRBV5-5; J: TRBJ2-4; DNA: TGTGCCAGCAGCCTCGGCCCGGGACTAACCAAAAACATTCAGTACTTC; CDR3: CASSLGPGLTKNIQYF
size: NA; D: TRBD1; V: TRBV19; J: TRBJ2-5; DNA: TGTGCCAGTAGTCGAAACGACCCGGGACAGGGCGGAGAGACCCAGTACTTC; CDR3: CASSRNDPGQGGETQYF
size: few; D: TRBD2; V: TRBV7-9; J: TRBJ2-7; DNA: TGTGCCAGCAGCTTACTAGCGGGAGGTCGGCAGTACTTC; CDR3: CASSLLAGGRQYF
size: NA; D: TRBD1; V: TRBV5-1; J: TRBJ1-4; DNA: TGCGCCAGCAGCTTGGCCGGGACAGGGGAAAAGGAAAAACTGTTTTTT; CDR3: CASSLAGTGEKEKLFF
size: NA; D: NA; V: TRBV11-1; J: TRBJ2-3; DNA: TGTGCCAGCAGAGGGGTCAGGGGAAGCACAGATACGCAGTATTTT; CDR3: CASRGVRGSTDTQYF
size: few; D: NA; V: TRBV5-5; J: TRBJ2-7; DNA: TGTGCCAGCAGCGTGACAGGCTACGAGCAGTACTTC; CDR3: CASSVTGYEQYF
size: NA; D: NA; V: TRBV6-5; J: TRBJ2-7; DNA: TGTGCCAGCAGTTACTCTGGCAGGGGCTACGAGCAGTACTTC; CDR3: CASSYSGRGYEQYF
size: NA; D: NA; V: TRBV28; J: TRBJ1-1; DNA: TGTGCCAGCAGTTTAACTGCCGGGAACACTGAAGCTTTCTTT; CDR3: CASSLTAGNTEAFF
size: NA; D: TRBD2; V: TRBV19; J: TRBJ2-5; DNA: TGTGCCAGTAGCGCTACACCTTCCAGACAGGGCCGCGGGAGGGCCCAGTACTTC; CDR3: CASSATPSRQGRGRAQYF
size: NA; D: NA; V: TRBV7-8; J: TRBJ2-5; DNA: TGTGCCAGCAGCCCCCTGCAGGAAGGGGGGACCCAGTACTTC; CDR3: CASSPLQEGGTQYF
size: NA; D: TRBD1; V: TRBV6-2/TRBV6-3; J: TRBJ2-3; DNA: TGTGCCAGCAGTTTAGGGACAGCTGACACAGATACGCAGTATTTT; CDR3: CASSLGTADTDTQYF
size: medium-sized; D: NA; V: TRBV5-4; J: TRBJ2-3; DNA: TGTGCCAGCAGCTTGTTCCAGGGATTTACAGATACGCAGTATTTT; CDR3: CASSLFQGFTDTQYF
size: NA; D: TRBD1; V: TRBV11-2; J: TRBJ1-1; DNA: TGTGCCAGCAGCTCGGACAGGTGGAACACTGAAGCTTTCTTT; CDR3: CASSSDRWNTEAFF
size: NA; D: NA; V: TRBV29-1; J: TRBJ2-7; DNA: TGCCGCGTGGGGGGGGGCGATTCCTACGAGCAGTACTTC; CDR3: CRVGGGDSYEQYF
size: NA; D: TRBD1; V: TRBV2; J: TRBJ1-1; DNA: TGTGCCAGCAGGGTAGGGACAGGGTTAGGAACAAACACTGAAGCTTTCTTT; CDR3: CASRVGTGLGTNTEAFF
size: NA; D: TRBD1; V: TRBV27; J: TRBJ1-2; DNA: TGTGCCAGCAGTGCTCGACAGGGGGGTCTCTATGGCTACACCTTC; CDR3: CASSARQGGLYGYTF
size: once; D: NA; V: TRBV28; J: TRBJ2-7; DNA: TGTGCCAGCAGTTCCTATTACGAGCAGTACTTC; CDR3: CASSSYYEQYF
size: NA; D: TRBD1; V: TRBV28; J: TRBJ1-3; DNA: TGTGCCAGCAACGACAGGGTTGGAAACACCATATATTTT; CDR3: CASNDRVGNTIYF
size: NA; D: TRBD1; V: TRBV7-9; J: TRBJ2-2; DNA: TGTGCCAGCAGCTTATCGGGGACAGGGTGGTCCGGGGAGCTGTTTTTT; CDR3: CASSLSGTGWSGELFF
size: NA; D: NA; V: TRBV6-1; J: TRBJ1-2; DNA: TGTGCCAGCAGTGAAAACGGTCAGCGGGGCTACACCTTC; CDR3: CASSENGQRGYTF
size: NA; D: TRBD1; V: TRBV11-2; J: TRBJ2-7; DNA: TGTGCCAGCAGCTTATTGGGGACAGCATCCTACGAGCAGTACTTC; CDR3: CASSLLGTASYEQYF
size: NA; D: TRBD1; V: TRBV7-2; J: TRBJ2-1; DNA: TGTGCCAGCAGCACACCGACAGGGGTCTCGACGGGGCAGTTCTTC; CDR3: CASSTPTGVSTGQFF
size: NA; D: TRBD1; V: TRBV13; J: TRBJ2-7; DNA: TGTGCCAGCAGCTTTACAGGGGGCCCCTCCTACGAGCAGTACTTC; CDR3: CASSFTGGPSYEQYF
size: NA; D: TRBD2; V: TRBV15; J: TRBJ2-6; DNA: TGTGCCACCACCATGGGGACTAGTTTCCCTGGGGCCAACGTCCTGACTTTC; CDR3: CATTMGTSFPGANVLTF
size: NA; D: NA; V: TRBV7-2; J: TRBJ2-7; DNA: TGTGCCAGCAGCCACTCGGGGGTTTTATACGAGCAGTACTTC; CDR3: CASSHSGVLYEQYF
size: NA; D: TRBD1; V: TRBV4-2; J: TRBJ2-2; DNA: TGTGCCAGCAGCCAAGACGGGACAGGGGGCGCCGGGGAGCTGTTTTTT; CDR3: CASSQDGTGGAGELFF
size: NA; D: TRBD2; V: TRBV28; J: TRBJ2-5; DNA: TGTGCCAGCAGTTCCATCCCTAGCGGGAAGAGAGGAGAGACCCAGTACTTC; CDR3: CASSSIPSGKRGETQYF
size: NA; D: TRBD2; V: TRBV5-3; J: TRBJ2-1; DNA: TGTGCCAGAAGCCTTCCTGGACTAGCGGATTACAATGAGCAGTTCTTC; CDR3: CARSLPGLADYNEQFF
size: NA; D: TRBD2; V: TRBV27; J: TRBJ2-3; DNA: TGTGCCAGCCGCTTAACTCTAGCGGGAGCAACAGATACGCAGTATTTT; CDR3: CASRLTLAGATDTQYF
size: NA; D: NA; V: TRBV11-2; J: TRBJ2-1; DNA: TGTGCCAGCTGCGCGCTCTCCTACAATGAGCAGTTCTTC; CDR3: CASCALSYNEQFF
size: NA; D: TRBD2; V: TRBV7-8; J: TRBJ2-3; DNA: TGTGCCAGCAGCTTGAGGGGTCTAGCGGGAGCCACAGATACGCAGTATTTT; CDR3: CASSLRGLAGATDTQYF